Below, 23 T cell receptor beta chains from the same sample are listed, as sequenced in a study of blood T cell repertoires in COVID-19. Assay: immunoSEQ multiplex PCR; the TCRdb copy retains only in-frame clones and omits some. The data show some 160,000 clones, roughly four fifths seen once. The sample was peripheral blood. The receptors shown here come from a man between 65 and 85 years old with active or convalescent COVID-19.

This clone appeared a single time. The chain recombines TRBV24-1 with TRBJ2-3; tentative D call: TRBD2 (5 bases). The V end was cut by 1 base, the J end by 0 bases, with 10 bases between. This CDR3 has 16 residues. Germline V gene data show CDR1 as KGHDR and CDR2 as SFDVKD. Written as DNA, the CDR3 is TGTGCCACCAGTGATTTTACAGCGGCAAGCACAGATACGCAGTATTTT. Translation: CATSDFTAASTDTQYF.

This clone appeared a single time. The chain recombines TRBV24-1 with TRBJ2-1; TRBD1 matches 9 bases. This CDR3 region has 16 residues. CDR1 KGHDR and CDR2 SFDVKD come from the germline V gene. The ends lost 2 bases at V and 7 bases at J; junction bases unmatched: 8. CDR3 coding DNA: TGTGCCACCAGTGATTACAGGGGGCGAAGCTCAAATGAGCAGTTCTTC. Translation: CATSDYRGRSSNEQFF.

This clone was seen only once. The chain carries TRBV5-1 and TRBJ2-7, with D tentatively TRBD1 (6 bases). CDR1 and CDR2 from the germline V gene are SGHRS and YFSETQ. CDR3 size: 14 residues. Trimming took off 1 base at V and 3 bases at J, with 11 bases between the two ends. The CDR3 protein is CASSLRQEGYEQYF. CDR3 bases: TGCGCCAGCAGCTTGAGACAGGAAGGCTACGAGCAGTACTTC.

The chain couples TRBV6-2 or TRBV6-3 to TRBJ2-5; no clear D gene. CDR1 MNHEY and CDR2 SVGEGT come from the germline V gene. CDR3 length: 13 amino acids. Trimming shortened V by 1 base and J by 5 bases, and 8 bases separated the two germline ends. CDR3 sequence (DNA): TGTGCCAGCAGTTACTTCCCGTCCGAGACCCAGTACTTC. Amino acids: CASSYFPSETQYF.

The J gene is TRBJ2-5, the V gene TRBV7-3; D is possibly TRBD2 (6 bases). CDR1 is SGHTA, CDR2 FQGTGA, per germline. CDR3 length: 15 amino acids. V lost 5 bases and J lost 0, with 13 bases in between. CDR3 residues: CASSPRASDQETQYF. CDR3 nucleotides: TGTGCCAGCAGCCCTCGGGCTAGCGACCAAGAGACCCAGTACTTC.

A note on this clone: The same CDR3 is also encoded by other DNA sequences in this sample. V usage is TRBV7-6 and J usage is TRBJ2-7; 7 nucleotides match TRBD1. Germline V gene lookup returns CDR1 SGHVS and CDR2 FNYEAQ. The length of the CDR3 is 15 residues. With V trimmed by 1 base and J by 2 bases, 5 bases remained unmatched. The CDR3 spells CASSLGGGPTYEQYF. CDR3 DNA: TGTGCCAGCAGCTTAGGAGGGGGCCCCACCTACGAGCAGTACTTC. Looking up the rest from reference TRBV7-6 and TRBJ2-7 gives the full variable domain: GAGVSQSPRYKVTKRGQDVALRCDPISGHVSLYWYRQALGQGPEFLTYFNYEAQQDKSGLPNDRFSAERPEGSISTLTIQRTEQRDSAMYRCASSLGGGPTYEQYFGPGTRLTVT.

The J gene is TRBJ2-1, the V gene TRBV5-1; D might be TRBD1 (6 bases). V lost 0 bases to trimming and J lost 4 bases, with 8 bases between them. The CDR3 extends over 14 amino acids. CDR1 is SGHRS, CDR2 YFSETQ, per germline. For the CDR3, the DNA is TGCGCCAGCAGCTTGGAAAGGGGGTACAATGAGCAGTTCTTC. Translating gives CASSLERGYNEQFF.

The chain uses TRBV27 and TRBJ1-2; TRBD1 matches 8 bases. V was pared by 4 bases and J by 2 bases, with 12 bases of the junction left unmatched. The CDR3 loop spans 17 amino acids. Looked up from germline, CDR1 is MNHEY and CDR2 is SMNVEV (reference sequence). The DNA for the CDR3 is TGTGCCAGCAGTTCCCGACAGGGGTCCCAACACAACTATGGCTACACCTTC. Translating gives CASSSRQGSQHNYGYTF.

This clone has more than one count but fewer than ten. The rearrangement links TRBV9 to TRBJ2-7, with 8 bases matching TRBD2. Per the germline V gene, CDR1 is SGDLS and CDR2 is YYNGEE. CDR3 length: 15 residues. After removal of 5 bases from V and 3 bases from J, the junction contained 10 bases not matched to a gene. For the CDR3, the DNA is TGTGCCAGCAGTACCCAGGTCGCGGGGGGCTACGAGCAGTACTTC. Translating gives CASSTQVAGGYEQYF.

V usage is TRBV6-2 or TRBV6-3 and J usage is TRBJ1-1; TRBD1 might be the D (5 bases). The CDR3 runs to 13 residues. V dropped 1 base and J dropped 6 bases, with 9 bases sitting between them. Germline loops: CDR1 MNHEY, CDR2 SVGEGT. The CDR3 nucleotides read TGTGCCAGCAGTTACTTGGGGGGATCTGAAGCTTTCTTT. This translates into CASSYLGGSEAFF.

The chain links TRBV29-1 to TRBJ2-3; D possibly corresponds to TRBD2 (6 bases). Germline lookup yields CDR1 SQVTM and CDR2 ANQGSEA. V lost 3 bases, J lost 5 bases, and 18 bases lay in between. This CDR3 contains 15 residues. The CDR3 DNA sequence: TGCAGCGTTGATTACAGAAAAGAAGCGGGAGATACGCAGTATTTT. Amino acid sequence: CSVDYRKEAGDTQYF.

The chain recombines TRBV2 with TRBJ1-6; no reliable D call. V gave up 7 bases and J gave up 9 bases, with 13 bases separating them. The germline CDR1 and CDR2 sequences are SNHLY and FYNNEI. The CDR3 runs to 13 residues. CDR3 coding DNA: TGTGCCAGCATCCTCGAGGTGGGTTCACCCCTCCACTTT. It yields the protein CASILEVGSPLHF.

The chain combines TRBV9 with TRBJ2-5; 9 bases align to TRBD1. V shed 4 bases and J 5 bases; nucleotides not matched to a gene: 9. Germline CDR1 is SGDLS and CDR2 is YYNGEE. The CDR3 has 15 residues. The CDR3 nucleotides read TGTGCCAGCAGCCTAGAGACAGGGGGTGGGGAGACCCAGTACTTC. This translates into CASSLETGGGETQYF.

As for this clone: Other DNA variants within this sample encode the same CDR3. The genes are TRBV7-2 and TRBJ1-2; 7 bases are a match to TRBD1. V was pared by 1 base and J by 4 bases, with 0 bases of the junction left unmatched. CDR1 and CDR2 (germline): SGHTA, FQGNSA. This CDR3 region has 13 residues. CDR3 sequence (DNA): TGTGCCAGCAGCTTAGGACAGGGCTATGGCTACACCTTC. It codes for CASSLGQGYGYTF.

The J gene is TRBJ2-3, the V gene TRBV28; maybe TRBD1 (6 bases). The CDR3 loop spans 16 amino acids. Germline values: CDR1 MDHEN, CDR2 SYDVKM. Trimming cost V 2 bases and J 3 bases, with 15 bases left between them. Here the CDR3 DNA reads TGTGCCAGCAGTTTAACAGGGAAGACGACTACAGATACGCAGTATTTT. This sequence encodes CASSLTGKTTTDTQYF.

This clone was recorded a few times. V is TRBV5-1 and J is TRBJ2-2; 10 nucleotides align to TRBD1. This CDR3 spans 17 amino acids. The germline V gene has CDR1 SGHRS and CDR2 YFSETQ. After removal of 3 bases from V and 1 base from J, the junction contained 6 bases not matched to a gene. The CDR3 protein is CASSSIRTGGNTGELFF. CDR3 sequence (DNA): TGCGCCAGCAGCTCCATTCGGACAGGGGGGAACACCGGGGAGCTGTTTTTT.

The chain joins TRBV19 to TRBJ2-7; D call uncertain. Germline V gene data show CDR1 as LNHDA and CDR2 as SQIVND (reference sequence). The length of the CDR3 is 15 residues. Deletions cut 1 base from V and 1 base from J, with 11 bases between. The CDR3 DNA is TGTGCCAGTAGTATAGGCCCTGGTCAGTCCTACGAGCAGTACTTC. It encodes CASSIGPGQSYEQYF.

This CDR3 is CASSLSGGMETQYF. Here the CDR3 DNA reads TGTGCCAGCAGCTTGTCAGGGGGCATGGAGACCCAGTACTTC. This chain links TRBV7-3 with TRBJ2-5; the match to TRBD1 covers 8 bases. The CDR3 length is 14 residues. V lost 3 bases, J lost 5 bases, and 5 bases stayed unmatched. Per germline, CDR1 SGHTA and CDR2 FQGTGA.

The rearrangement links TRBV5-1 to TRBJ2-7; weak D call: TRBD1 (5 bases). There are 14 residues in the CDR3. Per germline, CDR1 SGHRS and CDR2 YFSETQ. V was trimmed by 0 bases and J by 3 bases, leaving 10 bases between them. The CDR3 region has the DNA TGCGCCAGCAGCTTGGGACAGTCCAACTACGAGCAGTACTTC. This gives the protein CASSLGQSNYEQYF.

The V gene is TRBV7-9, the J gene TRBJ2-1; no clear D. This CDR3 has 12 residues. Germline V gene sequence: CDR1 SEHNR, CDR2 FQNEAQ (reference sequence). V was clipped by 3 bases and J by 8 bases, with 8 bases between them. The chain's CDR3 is CASSLGGDEQFF. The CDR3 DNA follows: TGTGCCAGCAGCTTGGGTGGAGATGAGCAGTTCTTC.

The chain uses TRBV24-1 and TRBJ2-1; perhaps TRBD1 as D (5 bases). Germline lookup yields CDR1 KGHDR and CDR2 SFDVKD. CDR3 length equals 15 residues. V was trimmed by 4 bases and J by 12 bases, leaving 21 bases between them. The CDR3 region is CATSDSLSQGSSQFF. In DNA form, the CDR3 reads TGTGCCACCAGTGACTCACTATCGCAGGGATCGTCGCAGTTCTTC.

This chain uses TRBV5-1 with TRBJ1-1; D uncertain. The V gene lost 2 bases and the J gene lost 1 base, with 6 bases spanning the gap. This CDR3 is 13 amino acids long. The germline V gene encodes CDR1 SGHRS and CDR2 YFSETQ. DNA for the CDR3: TGCGCCAGCAGCTTTGTCGGGAACACTGAAGCTTTCTTT. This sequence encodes CASSFVGNTEAFF.

The CDR3 DNA follows: TGTGCCAGCAGCTACTCCCGGCCTGGACAGGCGAGTTGGGGACTCTATGGCTACACCTTC. The encoded protein is CASSYSRPGQASWGLYGYTF. This rearrangement joins TRBV3-1 (or the pseudogene TRBV3-2) to TRBJ1-2; 7 bases match TRBD1. CDR1 and CDR2 from the germline V gene are LGHDT and YNNKEL (reference sequence). This CDR3 spans 20 amino acids. Unmatched junction bases numbered 25, after V lost 5 bases and J lost 4 bases.